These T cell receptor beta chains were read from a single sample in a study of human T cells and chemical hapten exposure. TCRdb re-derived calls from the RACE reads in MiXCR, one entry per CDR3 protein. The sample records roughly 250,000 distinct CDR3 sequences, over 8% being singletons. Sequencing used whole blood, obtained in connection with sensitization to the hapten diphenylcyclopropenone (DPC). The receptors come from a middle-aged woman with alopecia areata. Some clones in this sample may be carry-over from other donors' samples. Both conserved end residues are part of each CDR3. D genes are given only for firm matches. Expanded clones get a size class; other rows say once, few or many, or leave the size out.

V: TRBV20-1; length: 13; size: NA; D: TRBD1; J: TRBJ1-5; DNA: TGCAGTGCAGGGGGCTCTAGCAATCAGCCCCAGCATTTT; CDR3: CSAGGSSNQPQHF
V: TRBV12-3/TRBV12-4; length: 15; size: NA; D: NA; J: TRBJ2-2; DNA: TGTGCCAGCAGTTCACCCGGAACAATCACCGGGGAGCTGTTTTTT; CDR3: CASSSPGTITGELFF
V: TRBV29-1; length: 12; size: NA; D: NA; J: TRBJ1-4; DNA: TGCAGCGTTCCGAGCCATAATGAAAAACTGTTTTTT; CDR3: CSVPSHNEKLFF
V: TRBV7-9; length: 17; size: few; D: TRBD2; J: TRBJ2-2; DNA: TGTGCCAGCAGCCCAGGGACTAGCGGGAGGGAGTCCGGGGAGCTGTTTTTT; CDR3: CASSPGTSGRESGELFF
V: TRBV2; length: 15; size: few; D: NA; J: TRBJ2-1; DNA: TGTGCCAGCAGTGGTAACTCGTTCTCCTACAATGAGCAGTTCTTC; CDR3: CASSGNSFSYNEQFF
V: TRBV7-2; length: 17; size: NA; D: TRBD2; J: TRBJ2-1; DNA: TGTGCCAGCAGCTTAGAAACTAGCGGGAGATTTTGGGATGAGCAGTTCTTC; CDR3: CASSLETSGRFWDEQFF
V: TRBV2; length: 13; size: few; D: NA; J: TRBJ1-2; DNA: TGTGCCAGCACTGGGGGCGACAACTATGGCTACACCTTC; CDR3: CASTGGDNYGYTF
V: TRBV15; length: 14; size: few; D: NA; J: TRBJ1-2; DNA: TGTGCCACCAGCAGAGTAGTAGCCCCTAATGGCTACACCTTC; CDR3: CATSRVVAPNGYTF
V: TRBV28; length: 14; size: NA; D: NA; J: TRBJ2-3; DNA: TGTGCCAGCAGTTCGACAGTCTACACAGATACGCAGTATTTT; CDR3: CASSSTVYTDTQYF
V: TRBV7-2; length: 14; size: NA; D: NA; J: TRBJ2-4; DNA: TGTGCCAGCAGCGGCCCGGCAGCCATAAACATTCAGTACTTC; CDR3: CASSGPAAINIQYF
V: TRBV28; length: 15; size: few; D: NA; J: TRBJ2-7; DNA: TGTGCCAGCAGGGGATACGTTAGATTGGGACGCGAGCAGTACTTC; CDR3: CASRGYVRLGREQYF
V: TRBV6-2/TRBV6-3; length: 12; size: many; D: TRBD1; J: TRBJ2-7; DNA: TGTGCCAGCAGTGACAGGGGTTACGAGCAGTACTTC; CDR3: CASSDRGYEQYF
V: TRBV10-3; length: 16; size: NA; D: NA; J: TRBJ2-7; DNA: TGTGCCATCAGGAAAGGGAGCGGCGACGGAGGGTACGAGCAGTACTTC; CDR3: CAIRKGSGDGGYEQYF
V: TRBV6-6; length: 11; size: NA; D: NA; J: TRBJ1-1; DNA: TGTGCCAGCAGTTACATCTTTGAAGCTTTCTTT; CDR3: CASSYIFEAFF
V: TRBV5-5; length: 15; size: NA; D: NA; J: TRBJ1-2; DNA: TGTGCCAGCAGCTTACAACACCTACCCCACTATGGCTACACCTTC; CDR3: CASSLQHLPHYGYTF
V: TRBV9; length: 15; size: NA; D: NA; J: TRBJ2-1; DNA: TGTGCCAGCAGCGTAGTCGGGGAGCCTTACAATGAGCAGTTCTTC; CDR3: CASSVVGEPYNEQFF
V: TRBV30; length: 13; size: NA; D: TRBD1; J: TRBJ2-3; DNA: TGTGCCTGGAGTCAGGGGGAGCTTAATACGCAGTATTTT; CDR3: CAWSQGELNTQYF
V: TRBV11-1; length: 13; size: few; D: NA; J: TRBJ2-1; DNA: TGTGCCAGCACCCAAGGACGGGGAGGGGGGCAGTTCTTC; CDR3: CASTQGRGGGQFF
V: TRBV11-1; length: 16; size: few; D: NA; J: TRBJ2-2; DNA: TGTGCCAGCAGCTTAGGAAGAGGACTAAACACCGGGGAGCTGTTTTTT; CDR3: CASSLGRGLNTGELFF
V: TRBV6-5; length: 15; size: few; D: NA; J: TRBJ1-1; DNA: TGTGCCAGCAGTTATTCTGGAGCGGGGGACACTGAAGCTTTCTTT; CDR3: CASSYSGAGDTEAFF
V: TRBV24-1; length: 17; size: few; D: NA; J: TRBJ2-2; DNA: TGTGCCACCAGAGGACTACTTCAGACACTTAACACCGGGGAGCTGTTTTTT; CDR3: CATRGLLQTLNTGELFF
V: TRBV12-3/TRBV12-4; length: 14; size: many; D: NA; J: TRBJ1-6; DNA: TGTGCCAGCAGTTTAAGGGGAGATAATTCACCCCTCCACTTT; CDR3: CASSLRGDNSPLHF
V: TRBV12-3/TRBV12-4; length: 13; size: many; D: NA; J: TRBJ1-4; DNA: TGTGCCAGCAGTTTAAATGCGGCCGAAAAACTGTTTTTT; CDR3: CASSLNAAEKLFF
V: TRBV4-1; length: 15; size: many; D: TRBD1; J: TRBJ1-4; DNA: TGCGCCAGCAGCCAAGTGGGACAGAGTAATGAAAAACTGTTTTTT; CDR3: CASSQVGQSNEKLFF
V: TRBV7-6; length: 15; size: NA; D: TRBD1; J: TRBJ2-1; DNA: TGTGCCAGCAGCTTGGGGCAGGGGGCCTCCAATGAGCAGTTCTTC; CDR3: CASSLGQGASNEQFF
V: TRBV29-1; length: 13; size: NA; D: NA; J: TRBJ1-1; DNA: TGCAGCGTACGAGGACAGCTGAACACTGAAGCTTTCTTT; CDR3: CSVRGQLNTEAFF
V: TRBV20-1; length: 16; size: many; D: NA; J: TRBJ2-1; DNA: TGCAGTGCTAGAGCCGCGATTCCGGGTCTCTACAATGAGCAGTTCTTC; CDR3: CSARAAIPGLYNEQFF
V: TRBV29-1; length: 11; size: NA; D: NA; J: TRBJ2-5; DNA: TGCAGCGCCGTAGGTGGGGAGACCCAGTACTTC; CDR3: CSAVGGETQYF
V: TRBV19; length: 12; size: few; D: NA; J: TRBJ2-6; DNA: TGTGCCAGTAGTGTGTTGGCCAACGTCCTGACTTTC; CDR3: CASSVLANVLTF